One sample yielded the 23 T cell receptor beta chains listed below, sequenced in a study of patients and donors after allogeneic stem cell transplantation. TCRdb reprocessed the RT-PCR reads with MiXCR, giving one entry per CDR3 protein. This sample yields about 150,000 distinct CDR3 sequences, of which about two fifths are seen a single time; 50% belongs to the top ten. The sequenced sample was blood, either unsorted or a sorted T cell fraction (not recorded which). The receptors were gathered from a human donor who was either an allogeneic HSCT recipient or a stem cell or donor lymphocyte infusion donor (not recorded which). It is not recorded whose cells these are; they may come from a transplant donor.

Only a few counts were recorded for this clonotype. The rearrangement uses TRBV6-5 and TRBJ1-5; 10 nucleotides line up with TRBD1. Trimming cost V 6 bases and J 0 bases; bases outside gene matches: 11. CDR3 size: 18 residues. Germline V gene sequence: CDR1 MNHEY, CDR2 SVGAGI. The CDR3 DNA follows: TGTGCCAGCAGGACAGGGGGCGCGGACCCTTATAGCAATCAGCCCCAGCATTTT. Translating gives CASRTGGADPYSNQPQHF.

This clonotype appeared a few times. CDR3 amino acids: CASSYSYRNTEAFF. The DNA for the CDR3 is TGTGCCAGCAGTTATTCATACCGGAACACTGAAGCTTTCTTT. V gene TRBV6-5 combines with J gene TRBJ1-1; D is unresolved. The germline CDR1 and CDR2 sequences are MNHEY and SVGAGI. V lost 3 bases, J lost 1 base, and 9 bases lay in between. CDR3 length: 14 amino acids.

This clonotype was counted between two and nine times. The genes are TRBV3-1 and TRBJ2-5; D remains unclear. This CDR3 spans 14 amino acids. CDR1 is LGHDT, CDR2 YNNKEL, per germline (reference sequence). The V end lost 1 base, the J end lost 2 bases, and 8 bases lay between the germline ends. CDR3 nucleotide sequence: TGTGCCAGCAGCCAAGTCCGCTCACAAGAGACCCAGTACTTC. This gives the protein CASSQVRSQETQYF.

V is TRBV10-3 and J is TRBJ2-5; 8 bases line up with TRBD1. Trimming removed 2 bases from V and 1 base from J; junction bases left unmatched: 3. Germline lookup yields CDR1 ENHRY and CDR2 SYGVKD. The CDR3 length is 15 residues. CDR3 nucleotides: TGTGCCATCAGTGAGGGACAGGGCCCCCAAGAGACCCAGTACTTC. This gives the protein CAISEGQGPQETQYF.

This clonotype was found a few times. This chain links TRBV12-3 or TRBV12-4 with TRBJ1-1; D is perhaps TRBD1 (5 bases). The V gene lost 5 bases and the J gene lost 8 bases, with 12 bases spanning the gap. The CDR3 has 12 residues. CDR3 region: CASSHRPSEAFF. CDR3 in DNA: TGTGCCAGCAGTCACAGGCCGTCAGAAGCTTTCTTT.

The chain recombines TRBV11-2 with TRBJ2-1; TRBD2 matches 9 bases. Germline trimming cut 1 base from V and 8 bases from J; bases unmatched to any gene: 15. Germline V lookup: CDR1 SGHAT, CDR2 FQNNGV. The CDR3 is 18 amino acids. The chain's CDR3 is CASSLGGASGGLKYEQFF. The DNA for the CDR3 is TGTGCCAGCAGCTTAGGAGGAGCGAGCGGGGGGCTCAAGTATGAGCAGTTCTTC.

The chain joins TRBV12-3 or TRBV12-4 to TRBJ2-3; D might be TRBD2 (5 bases). The CDR3 is 12 amino acids. Trimming cost V 5 bases and J 10 bases, with 13 bases left between them. CDR3 bases: TGTGCCAGCAGTAACTCCTCCGGGGCGCAGTATTTT. Translated: CASSNSSGAQYF.

V and J are TRBV4-3 and TRBJ2-7; 9 positions agree with TRBD1. The V segment lost 4 bases and the J segment 2 bases; nucleotides outside the gene matches: 6. Germline lookup yields CDR1 LGHNA and CDR2 YSLEER. The CDR3 loop spans 15 amino acids. The CDR3 DNA follows: TGCGCCAGCAGCCTCGGACAGGGGTCGACCTACGAGCAGTACTTC. It yields the protein CASSLGQGSTYEQYF.

Only a few counts were recorded for this clonotype. The chain uses TRBV7-6 and TRBJ1-6; D ambiguous. The CDR3 runs 16 residues. From germline, CDR1 is SGHVS and CDR2 FNYEAQ. V was pared by 0 bases and J by 9 bases, with 15 bases between. The CDR3 coding sequence is TGTGCCAGCAGCTTAGCTTCTCGCCTCCGAGGTTCACCCCTCCACTTT. Translated, it gives CASSLASRLRGSPLHF.

The J gene is TRBJ1-2, the V gene TRBV12-3 or TRBV12-4; 7 bases are a match to TRBD1. The CDR3 has 12 residues. V lost 3 bases and J lost 8; bases outside the gene matches: 3. As DNA, the CDR3 is TGTGCCAGCAGTTTGGGACAGCTGGGCTACACCTTC. The encoded protein is CASSLGQLGYTF.

This clonotype was detected many times. The rearrangement links TRBV12-3 or TRBV12-4 to TRBJ1-5; TRBD1 matches 12 bases. CDR3 length equals 15 residues. Trimming cost V 4 bases and J 3 bases; bases outside gene matches: 1. CDR3 region: CASSWGQGANQPQHF. CDR3 coding DNA: TGTGCCAGCAGTTGGGGACAGGGGGCCAATCAGCCCCAGCATTTT.

The chain joins TRBV12-3 or TRBV12-4 to TRBJ1-2, with 7 positions matching TRBD1. This CDR3 comprises 13 residues. With 7 bases clipped from V and 8 bases from J, the junction kept 10 bases outside the gene matches. The CDR3 nucleotides read TGTGCCAGCACCCTTACAGGGGCTGGGGGCTACACCTTC. Translated, it gives CASTLTGAGGYTF.

V usage is TRBV20-1 and J usage is TRBJ1-1; TRBD1 aligns across 10 bases. Looked up from germline, CDR1 is DFQATT and CDR2 is SNEGSKA (reference sequence). This CDR3 has 13 amino acids. V dropped 6 bases and J dropped 4; count of bases not matched to a gene: 5. CDR3 bases: TGCAGTGCAGACAGGACAGGGGGCACTGAAGCTTTCTTT. Its translation: CSADRTGGTEAFF.

This clonotype was counted between two and nine times. The J gene is TRBJ1-1, the V gene TRBV3-1; D gene ambiguous. The germline gives CDR1 LGHDT, CDR2 YNNKEL (reference sequence). The CDR3 covers 16 residues. The V gene lost 3 bases and the J gene lost 0 bases, with 14 bases spanning the gap. The CDR3, as DNA: TGTGCCAGCAGCCAGGGCCTATCGTCCATGAACACTGAAGCTTTCTTT. Its protein is CASSQGLSSMNTEAFF. Using reference TRBV3-1 and TRBJ1-1 for the parts outside the CDR3, the full variable domain is DTAVSQTPKYLVTQMGNDKSIKCEQNLGHDTMYWYKQDSKKFLKIMFSYNNKELIINETVPNRFSPKSPDKAHLNLHINSLELGDSAVYFCASSQGLSSMNTEAFFGQGTRLTVV.

This clonotype was detected only a few times. V gene TRBV19 combines with J gene TRBJ2-4; no definite D call. The germline gives CDR1 LNHDA, CDR2 SQIVND (reference sequence). This CDR3 has 17 residues. Trimming pared 9 bases from V and 0 bases from J, leaving 21 bases between. CDR3 nucleotides: TGTGCCAGCAGACCCTCCCGCACAGCTTTAGCCAAAAACATTCAGTACTTC. Residues: CASRPSRTALAKNIQYF.

This clonotype was observed a few times. The J gene is TRBJ1-3, the V gene TRBV4-3; TRBD1 agrees at 7 bases. The CDR3 consists of 16 residues. V trimming: 4 bases; J trimming: 0 bases; junction bases outside the gene matches: 6. Germline CDR1 LGHNA, CDR2 YSLEER. The CDR3 region has the DNA TGCGCCAGCAGCCCCGATAGGGACAGCTCTGGAAACACCATATATTTT. Protein sequence: CASSPDRDSSGNTIYF.

V gene TRBV6-2 or TRBV6-3 combines with J gene TRBJ2-5; D is perhaps TRBD2 (6 bases). This CDR3 comprises 15 residues. Between the trimmed V and J ends, which lost 6 bases and 1 base, there was a span of 15 bases. Germline assignment: CDR1 MNHEY and CDR2 SVGEGT. In nucleotides, the CDR3 is TGTGCCAGCAGCCCCGATAGCGGAACCCAAGAGACCCAGTACTTC. As protein: CASSPDSGTQETQYF.

This sequence joins TRBV7-9 and TRBJ1-2; D gene unclear. The V gene's germline CDR1 is SEHNR and CDR2 FQNEAQ (reference sequence). The CDR3 length is 13 residues. V was shortened by 11 bases and J by 8 bases, with 21 bases between the two germline ends. CDR3 DNA: TGTGCCGCCGCCGGGCAGGAGCTAGGAGGCTACACCTTC. This gives the protein CAAAGQELGGYTF.

This clonotype has a handful of counts. The chain couples TRBV5-1 to TRBJ1-1, with D unresolved. The CDR3 covers 16 residues. Germline V gives CDR1 SGHRS, CDR2 YFSETQ. The V gene lost 0 bases and the J gene lost 0 bases, with 12 bases spanning the gap. DNA of the CDR3: TGCGCCAGCAGCTTGGGGCACATTGGGGTGAACACTGAAGCTTTCTTT. Its protein product is CASSLGHIGVNTEAFF.

The J gene is TRBJ2-5, the V gene TRBV7-2, with 15 bases lining up with TRBD2. Per the germline V gene, CDR1 is SGHTA and CDR2 is FQGNSA. The CDR3 covers 16 residues. V lost 4 bases to trimming and J lost 1 base; unmatched junction nucleotides: 1. The CDR3 spells CASSSGLAGGQETQYF. The CDR3 DNA sequence: TGTGCCAGCAGCTCGGGACTAGCGGGGGGCCAAGAGACCCAGTACTTC.

The gene calls are TRBV5-1 and TRBJ2-1, with 8 bases that match TRBD2. The germline CDR1 and CDR2 sequences are SGHRS and YFSETQ. The length of the CDR3 is 17 residues. The V gene end was trimmed by 4 bases and the J gene end by 9 bases; junction bases not matched to a gene: 18. CDR3 loop: CASSPDLVRGGQSEQFF. For the CDR3, the DNA is TGCGCCAGCAGCCCCGACCTCGTCCGGGGGGGCCAATCTGAGCAGTTCTTC.

The rearrangement uses TRBV10-2 and TRBJ1-5, with D unresolved. Trimming pared 1 base from V and 3 bases from J, leaving 7 bases between. This CDR3 comprises 14 residues. CDR1 and CDR2 (germline): WSHSY, SAAADI. In DNA form, the CDR3 reads TGCGCCAGCAGTGAGTACACCTACAATCAGCCCCAGCATTTT. This encodes CASSEYTYNQPQHF.

This clonotype was observed a few times. The J gene is TRBJ2-3, the V gene TRBV27; 12 bases map to TRBD2. V shed 5 bases, J shed 0 bases, and the junction held 9 bases outside the gene matches. Germline lookup yields CDR1 MNHEY and CDR2 SMNVEV (reference sequence). The CDR3 contains 18 residues. The CDR3 DNA follows: TGTGCCAGCAGTATCTTGACTAGCGGGGGCCCTAGCACAGATACGCAGTATTTT. Its translation is CASSILTSGGPSTDTQYF.